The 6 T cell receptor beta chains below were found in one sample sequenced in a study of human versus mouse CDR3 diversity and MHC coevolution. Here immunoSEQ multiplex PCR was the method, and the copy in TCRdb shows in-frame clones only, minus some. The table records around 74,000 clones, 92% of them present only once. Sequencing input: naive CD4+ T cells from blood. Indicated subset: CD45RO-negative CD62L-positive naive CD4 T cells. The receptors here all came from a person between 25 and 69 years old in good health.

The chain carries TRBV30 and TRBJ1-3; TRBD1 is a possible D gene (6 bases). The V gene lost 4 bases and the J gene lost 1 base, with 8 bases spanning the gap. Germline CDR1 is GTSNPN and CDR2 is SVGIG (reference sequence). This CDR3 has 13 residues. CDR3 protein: CAWTQGSGNTIYF. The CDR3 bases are TGTGCCTGGACCCAGGGGTCTGGAAACACCATATATTTT.

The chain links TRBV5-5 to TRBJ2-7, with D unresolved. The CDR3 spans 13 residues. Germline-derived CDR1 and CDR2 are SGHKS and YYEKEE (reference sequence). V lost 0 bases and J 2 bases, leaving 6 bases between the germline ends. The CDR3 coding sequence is TGTGCCAGCAGCTTGGTTCTAGCCTACGAGCAGTACTTC. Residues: CASSLVLAYEQYF.

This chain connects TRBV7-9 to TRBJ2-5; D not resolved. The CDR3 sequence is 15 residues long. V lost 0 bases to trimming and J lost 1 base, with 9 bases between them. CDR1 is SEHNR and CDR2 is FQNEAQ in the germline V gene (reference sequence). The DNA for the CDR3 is TGTGCCAGCAGCTTAGCGGGCCAGTTCCAAGAGACCCAGTACTTC. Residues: CASSLAGQFQETQYF.

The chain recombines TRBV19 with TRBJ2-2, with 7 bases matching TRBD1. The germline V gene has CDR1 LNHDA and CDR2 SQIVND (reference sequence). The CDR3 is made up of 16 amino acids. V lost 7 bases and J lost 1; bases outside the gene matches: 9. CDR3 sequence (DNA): TGTGCCAGTACCTTCGACCGGGACAGGAACACCGGGGAGCTGTTTTTT. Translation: CASTFDRDRNTGELFF.

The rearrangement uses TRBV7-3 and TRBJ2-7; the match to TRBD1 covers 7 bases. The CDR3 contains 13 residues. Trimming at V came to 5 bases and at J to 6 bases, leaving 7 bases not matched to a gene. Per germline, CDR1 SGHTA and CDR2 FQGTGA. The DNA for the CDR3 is TGTGCCAGCAGCCGCACAGGGGAAGGCGAGCAGTACTTC. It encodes CASSRTGEGEQYF.

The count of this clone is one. CDR3 sequence: CASSAPWDRYTGELFF. Written as DNA, the CDR3 is TGTGCCAGCAGCGCACCTTGGGACAGATACACCGGGGAGCTGTTTTTT. The J gene is TRBJ2-2, the V gene TRBV9, with 7 bases matching TRBD1. The J segment lost 3 bases and the V segment lost 3 bases, leaving 8 bases of the junction unmatched. Germline V gene data show CDR1 as SGDLS and CDR2 as YYNGEE. The length of the CDR3 is 16 residues. Combining the CDR3 with reference TRBV9 and TRBJ2-2 gives the whole variable domain DSGVTQTPKHLITATGQRVTLRCSPRSGDLSVYWYQQSLDQGLQFLIQYYNGEERAKGNILERFSAQQFPDLHSELNLSSLELGDSALYFCASSAPWDRYTGELFFGEGSRLTVL.